Listed below are T cell receptor beta chains from one sample, sequenced in a study of lymphopenia after photon versus proton radiotherapy. Profiling relied on immunoSEQ multiplex PCR, and the TCRdb table lists in-frame clones only, not all of them. The repertoire holds 150,000 to 200,000 clones, with less than 90% as singletons. This sample comprised peripheral blood, obtained from a patient treated with photon-based radiotherapy. All receptors come from a middle-aged man with gastric cancer. Each CDR3 is given with its conserved first and last residue. A D gene is named only where the DNA matches it firmly.

j_call: TRBJ1-2
v_call: TRBV2
d_call: TRBD1
cdr3_aa: CASKQDRDAGYTF

j_call: TRBJ2-1
v_call: TRBV29-1
d_call: -
cdr3_aa: CSVDRGADEQFF

j_call: TRBJ2-6
v_call: TRBV18
d_call: -
cdr3_aa: CASSPQPSGANVLTF

j_call: TRBJ2-4
v_call: TRBV5-4
d_call: -
cdr3_aa: CASSQDPIGMIAKNIQYF

j_call: TRBJ2-1
v_call: TRBV4-3
d_call: TRBD2
cdr3_aa: CASSHEFPGTRNEQFF

j_call: TRBJ2-7
v_call: TRBV11-2
d_call: -
cdr3_aa: CASSLGHQGEQYF

j_call: TRBJ2-7
v_call: TRBV6-6
d_call: -
cdr3_aa: CASSYTGAGEQYF

j_call: TRBJ2-7
v_call: TRBV18
d_call: -
cdr3_aa: CASSPSRGQAGEQYF

j_call: TRBJ2-2
v_call: TRBV11-2
d_call: -
cdr3_aa: CASSPPQNTGELFF

j_call: TRBJ2-7
v_call: TRBV6-1
d_call: -
cdr3_aa: CASRGSGDPSYEQYF